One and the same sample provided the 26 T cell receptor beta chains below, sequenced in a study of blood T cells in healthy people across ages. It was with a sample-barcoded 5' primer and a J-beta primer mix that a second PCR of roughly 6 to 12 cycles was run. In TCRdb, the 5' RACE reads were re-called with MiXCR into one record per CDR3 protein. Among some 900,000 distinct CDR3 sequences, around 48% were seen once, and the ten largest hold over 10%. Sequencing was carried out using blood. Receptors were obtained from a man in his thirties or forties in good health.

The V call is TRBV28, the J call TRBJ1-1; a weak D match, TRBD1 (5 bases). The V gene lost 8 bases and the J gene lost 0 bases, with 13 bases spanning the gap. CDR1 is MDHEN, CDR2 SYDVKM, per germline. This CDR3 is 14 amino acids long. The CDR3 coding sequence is TGTGCCAGCGGCAGGGACGGGGTGAACACTGAAGCTTTCTTT. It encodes CASGRDGVNTEAFF.

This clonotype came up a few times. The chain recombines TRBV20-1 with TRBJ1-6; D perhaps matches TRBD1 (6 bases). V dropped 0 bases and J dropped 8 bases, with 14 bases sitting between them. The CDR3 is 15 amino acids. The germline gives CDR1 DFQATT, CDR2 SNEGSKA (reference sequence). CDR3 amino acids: CSAREGTTRDSPLHF. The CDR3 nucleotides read TGCAGTGCTAGAGAGGGGACAACTCGAGATTCACCCCTCCACTTT.

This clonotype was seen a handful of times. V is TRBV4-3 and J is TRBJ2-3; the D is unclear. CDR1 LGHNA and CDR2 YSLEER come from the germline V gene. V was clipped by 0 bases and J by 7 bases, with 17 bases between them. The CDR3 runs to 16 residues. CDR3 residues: CASSQDTGRATNTQYF. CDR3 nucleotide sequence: TGCGCCAGCAGCCAAGACACCGGACGAGCAACAAATACGCAGTATTTT.

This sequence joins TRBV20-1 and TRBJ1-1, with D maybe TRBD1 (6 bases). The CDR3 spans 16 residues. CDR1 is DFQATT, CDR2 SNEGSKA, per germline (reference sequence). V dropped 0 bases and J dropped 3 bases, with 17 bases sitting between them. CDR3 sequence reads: CSARDFQGPSYTEAFF. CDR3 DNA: TGCAGTGCTAGAGATTTTCAGGGGCCCTCTTACACTGAAGCTTTCTTT.

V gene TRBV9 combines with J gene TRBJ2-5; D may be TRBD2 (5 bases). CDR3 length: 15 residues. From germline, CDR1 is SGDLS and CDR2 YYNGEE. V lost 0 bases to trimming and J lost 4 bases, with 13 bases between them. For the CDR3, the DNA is TGTGCCAGCAGCGTAGATGGAGGTGGGCGAGAGACCCAGTACTTC. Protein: CASSVDGGGRETQYF.

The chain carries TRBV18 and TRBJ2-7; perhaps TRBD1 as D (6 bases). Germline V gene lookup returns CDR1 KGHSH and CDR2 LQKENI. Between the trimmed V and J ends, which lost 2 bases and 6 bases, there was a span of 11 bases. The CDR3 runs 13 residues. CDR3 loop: CASSPGLDSEQYF. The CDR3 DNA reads TGTGCCAGCTCACCAGGGCTGGACAGCGAGCAGTACTTC.

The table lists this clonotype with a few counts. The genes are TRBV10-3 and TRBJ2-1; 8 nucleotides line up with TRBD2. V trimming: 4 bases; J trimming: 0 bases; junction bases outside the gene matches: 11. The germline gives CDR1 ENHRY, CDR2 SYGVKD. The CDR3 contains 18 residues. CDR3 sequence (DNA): TGTGCCATCAGTGGCCGGCGGGGGGTGGTCAGCTCCTACAATGAGCAGTTCTTC. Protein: CAISGRRGVVSSYNEQFF.

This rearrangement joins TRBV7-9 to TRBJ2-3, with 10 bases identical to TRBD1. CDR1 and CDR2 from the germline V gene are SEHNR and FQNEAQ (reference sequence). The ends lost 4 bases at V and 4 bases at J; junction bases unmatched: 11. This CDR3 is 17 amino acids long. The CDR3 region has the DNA TGTGCCAGCAGCTCGGACAGGGGGACGGCGTTTGCAGATACGCAGTATTTT. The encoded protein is CASSSDRGTAFADTQYF.

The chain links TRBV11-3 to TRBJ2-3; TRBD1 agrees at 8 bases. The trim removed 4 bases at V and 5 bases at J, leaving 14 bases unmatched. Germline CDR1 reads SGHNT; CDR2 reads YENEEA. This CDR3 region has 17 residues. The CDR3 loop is CASSSSTGAIVGDTQYF. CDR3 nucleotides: TGTGCCAGCAGCTCCTCGACAGGGGCCATAGTTGGAGATACGCAGTATTTT.

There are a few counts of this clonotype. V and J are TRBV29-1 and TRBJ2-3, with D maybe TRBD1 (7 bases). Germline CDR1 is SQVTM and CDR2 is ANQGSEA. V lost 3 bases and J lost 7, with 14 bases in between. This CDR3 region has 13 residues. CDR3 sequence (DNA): TGCAGCGTTGAGGAGGGGGCGAGAAATACGCAGTATTTT. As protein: CSVEEGARNTQYF.

The CDR3 is CSARDPGNWASTYNEQFF. DNA for the CDR3: TGCAGTGCTAGAGATCCAGGGAATTGGGCAAGTACCTACAATGAGCAGTTCTTC. The gene calls are TRBV20-1 and TRBJ2-1; tentative D call: TRBD1 (5 bases). Germline CDR1 and CDR2: DFQATT and SNEGSKA (reference sequence). CDR3 length equals 18 residues. The ends were cut back, 0 bases at V and 2 bases at J, with 20 bases in the middle.

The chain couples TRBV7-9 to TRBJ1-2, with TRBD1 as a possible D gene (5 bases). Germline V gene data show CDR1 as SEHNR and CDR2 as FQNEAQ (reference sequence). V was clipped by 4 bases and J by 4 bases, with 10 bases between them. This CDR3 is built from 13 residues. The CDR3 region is CASSYETAYGYTF. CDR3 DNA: TGTGCCAGCAGCTACGAGACAGCCTATGGCTACACCTTC.

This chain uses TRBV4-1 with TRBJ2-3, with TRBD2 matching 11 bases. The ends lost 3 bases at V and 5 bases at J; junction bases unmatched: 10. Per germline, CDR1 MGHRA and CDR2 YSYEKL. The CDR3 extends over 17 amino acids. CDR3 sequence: CASSHRTSGGQGDTQYF. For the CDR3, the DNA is TGCGCCAGCAGCCATCGCACTAGCGGGGGCCAGGGAGATACGCAGTATTTT.

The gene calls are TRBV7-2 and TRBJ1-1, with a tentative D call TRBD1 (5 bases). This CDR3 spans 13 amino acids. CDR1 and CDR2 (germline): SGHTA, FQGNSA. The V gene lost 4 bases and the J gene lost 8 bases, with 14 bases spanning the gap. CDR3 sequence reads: CASSSRDPTEAFF. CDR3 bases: TGTGCCAGCAGCTCCCGGGACCCTACAGAAGCTTTCTTT.

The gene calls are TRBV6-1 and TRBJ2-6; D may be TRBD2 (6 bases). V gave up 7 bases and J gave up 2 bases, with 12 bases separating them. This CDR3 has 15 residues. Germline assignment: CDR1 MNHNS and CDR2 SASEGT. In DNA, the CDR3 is TGTGCCAGCAACCCCGGAGGGGCTGGGGCCAACGTCCTGACTTTC. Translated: CASNPGGAGANVLTF.

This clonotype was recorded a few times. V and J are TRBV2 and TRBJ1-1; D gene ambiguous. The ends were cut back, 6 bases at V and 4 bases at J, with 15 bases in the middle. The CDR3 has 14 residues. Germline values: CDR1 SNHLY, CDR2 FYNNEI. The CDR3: CASSPGWRSTEAFF. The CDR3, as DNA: TGTGCCAGCAGCCCCGGCTGGAGGAGCACTGAAGCTTTCTTT.

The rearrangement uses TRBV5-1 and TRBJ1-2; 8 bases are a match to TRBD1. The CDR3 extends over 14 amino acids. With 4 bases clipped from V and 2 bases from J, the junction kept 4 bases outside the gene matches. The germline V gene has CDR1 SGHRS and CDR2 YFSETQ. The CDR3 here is CASSPTGGNYGYTF. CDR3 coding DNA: TGCGCCAGCAGCCCCACAGGGGGGAACTATGGCTACACCTTC.

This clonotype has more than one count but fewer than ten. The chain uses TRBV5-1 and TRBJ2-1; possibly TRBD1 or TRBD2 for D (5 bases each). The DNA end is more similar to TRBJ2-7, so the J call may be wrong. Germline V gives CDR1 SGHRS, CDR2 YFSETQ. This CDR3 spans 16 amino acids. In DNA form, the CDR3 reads TGCGCCAGCAGCTTGGGAGGGACGAGCTCCTACAATGAGCAGTACTTC. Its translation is CASSLGGTSSYNEQYF.

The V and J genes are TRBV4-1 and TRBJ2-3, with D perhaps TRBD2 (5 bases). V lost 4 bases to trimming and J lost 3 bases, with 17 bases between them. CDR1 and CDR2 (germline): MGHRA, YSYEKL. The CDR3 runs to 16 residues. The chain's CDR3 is CASSRAVQARTDTQYF. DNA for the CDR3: TGCGCCAGCAGCCGAGCGGTCCAGGCCCGTACAGATACGCAGTATTTT.

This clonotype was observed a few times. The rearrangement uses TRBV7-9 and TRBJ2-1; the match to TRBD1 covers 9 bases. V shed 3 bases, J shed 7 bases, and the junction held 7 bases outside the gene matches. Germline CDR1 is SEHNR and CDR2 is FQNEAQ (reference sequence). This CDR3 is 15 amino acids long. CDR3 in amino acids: CASSFRDRARNEQFF. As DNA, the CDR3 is TGTGCCAGCAGCTTTCGGGACAGGGCGAGGAATGAGCAGTTCTTC.

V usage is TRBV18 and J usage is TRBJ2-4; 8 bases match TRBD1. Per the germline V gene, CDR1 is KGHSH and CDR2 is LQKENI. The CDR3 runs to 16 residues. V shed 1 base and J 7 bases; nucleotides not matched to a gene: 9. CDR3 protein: CASSPQTGGTYNIQYF. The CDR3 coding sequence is TGTGCCAGCTCACCACAAACAGGGGGGACCTACAACATTCAGTACTTC.

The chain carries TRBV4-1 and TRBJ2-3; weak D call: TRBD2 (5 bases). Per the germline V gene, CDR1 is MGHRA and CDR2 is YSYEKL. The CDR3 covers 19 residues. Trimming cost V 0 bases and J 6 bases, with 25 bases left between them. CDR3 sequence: CASSQEKVAGAIIPDTQYF. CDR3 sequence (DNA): TGCGCCAGCAGCCAAGAAAAGGTGGCGGGTGCCATCATCCCCGATACGCAGTATTTT.

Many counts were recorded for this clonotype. As DNA, the CDR3 is TGCAGCTCCCGTGGCGGGGGAGGAGAGACCCAGTACTTC. It translates to CSSRGGGGETQYF. The genes are TRBV29-1 and TRBJ2-5; 7 nucleotides align to TRBD2. The J segment lost 4 bases and the V segment lost 8 bases, leaving 10 bases of the junction unmatched. The germline gives CDR1 SQVTM, CDR2 ANQGSEA. This CDR3 comprises 13 residues.

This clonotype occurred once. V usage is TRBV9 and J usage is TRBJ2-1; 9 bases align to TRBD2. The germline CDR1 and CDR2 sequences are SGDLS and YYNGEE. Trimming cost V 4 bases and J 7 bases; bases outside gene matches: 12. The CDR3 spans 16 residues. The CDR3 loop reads CASSPRVAGALNEQFF. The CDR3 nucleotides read TGTGCCAGCAGCCCCCGGGTAGCGGGGGCCCTGAATGAGCAGTTCTTC. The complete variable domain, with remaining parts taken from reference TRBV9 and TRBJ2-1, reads DSGVTQTPKHLITATGQRVTLRCSPRSGDLSVYWYQQSLDQGLQFLIQYYNGEERAKGNILERFSAQQFPDLHSELNLSSLELGDSALYFCASSPRVAGALNEQFFGPGTRLTVL.

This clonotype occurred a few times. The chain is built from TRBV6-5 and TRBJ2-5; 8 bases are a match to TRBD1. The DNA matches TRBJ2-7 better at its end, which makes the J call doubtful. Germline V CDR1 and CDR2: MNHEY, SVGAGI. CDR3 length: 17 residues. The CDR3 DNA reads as TGTGCCAGCAGTTACTCCTCCGTAATCCAGGACAGGGACGAGCAGTACTTC. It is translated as CASSYSSVIQDRDEQYF.

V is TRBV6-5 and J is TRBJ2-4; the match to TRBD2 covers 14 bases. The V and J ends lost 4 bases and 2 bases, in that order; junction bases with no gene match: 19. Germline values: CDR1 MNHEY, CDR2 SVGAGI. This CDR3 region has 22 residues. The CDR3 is CASSSQRVPGLAGAQTKNIQYF. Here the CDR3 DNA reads TGTGCCAGCAGTTCCCAACGGGTGCCGGGACTAGCGGGGGCCCAAACCAAAAACATTCAGTACTTC.